This T cell receptor beta chain came from a study of blood T cell repertoires in COVID-19. Sequencing used immunoSEQ multiplex PCR; TCRdb keeps in-frame clones, though not all of them. The data show approximately 310,000 clones, around nine tenths seen once. Per germline, CDR1 SQVTM and CDR2 ANQGSEA. V was pared by 0 bases and J by 5 bases, with 10 bases of the junction left unmatched. This CDR3 contains 16 residues. The clonotype originates from a man aged 55 to 70 who had recovered from COVID-19. This chain links TRBV29-1 with TRBJ2-1, with 7 positions matching TRBD1. Sequenced input: PBMCs or T cells enriched from blood (not recorded which). CDR3: CSVEDAPTGIHNEQFF. The CDR3 DNA is TGCAGCGTTGAAGATGCACCGACAGGGATCCACAATGAGCAGTTCTTC.